The rows below give T cell receptor beta chains drawn from one sample of a study of spatial heterogeneity in lung cancer. TCRdb passed the 5' RACE reads through MiXCR, listing each CDR3 protein once. Altogether some 120,000 distinct CDR3 sequences are present, 9.5% to 15% being singletons, with the ten largest covering 16%. The sequencing here drew on PBMCs, taken at follow-up. The receptors were gathered from a male donor with early-stage non-small cell lung cancer. Both conserved end residues are part of each CDR3. The D gene is left open where the match is weak. Clone size is not always given. Where it is, it says once, few, many or a class for expanded clones.

TRBJ2-7 | - | - | TRBV20-1 | CSAAGTGEYEQYF | TGCAGTGCTGCCGGGACGGGAGAGTACGAGCAGTACTTC
TRBJ2-5 | - | - | TRBV4-1 | CASSQERGRTQYF | TGCGCCAGCAGCCAAGAAAGGGGAAGGACCCAGTACTTC
TRBJ1-5 | TRBD1 | - | TRBV2 | CASSPLQGANQPQHF | TGTGCCAGCAGTCCCCTGCAGGGGGCTAATCAGCCCCAGCATTTT
TRBJ2-4 | - | - | TRBV5-1 | CASSLGPGLAKNIQYF | TGCGCCAGCAGCTTGGGTCCAGGATTAGCCAAAAACATTCAGTACTTC
TRBJ2-3 | TRBD2 | - | TRBV12-3/TRBV12-4 | CASSLGGGPTDTQYF | TGTGCCAGCTCCCTGGGCGGGGGACCCACAGATACGCAGTATTTT
TRBJ2-1 | - | - | TRBV7-9 | CASSLGSTAHNEQFF | TGTGCCAGCAGCTTAGGGTCGACGGCCCACAATGAGCAGTTCTTC
TRBJ1-1 | - | few | TRBV7-9 | CASSLEGSPPSEAFF | TGTGCCAGCAGCTTAGAGGGCAGCCCGCCCTCTGAAGCTTTCTTT
TRBJ2-7 | TRBD1 | - | TRBV13 | CASSHPGQGHNEQYF | TGTGCCAGCAGCCACCCGGGACAGGGCCATAACGAGCAGTACTTC
TRBJ2-7 | TRBD1 | - | TRBV5-1 | CASSFQSGGHEQYF | TGCGCCAGCAGCTTCCAGTCAGGGGGTCACGAGCAGTACTTC
TRBJ1-5 | - | many | TRBV6-5 | CASSRDRGYQPQHF | TGTGCCAGCAGCCGAGATAGGGGGTATCAGCCCCAGCATTTT
TRBJ2-3 | TRBD1 | - | TRBV10-1 | CASSESGGARTDTQYF | TGCGCCAGCAGTGAGTCAGGGGGCGCAAGAACAGATACGCAGTATTTT
TRBJ2-1 | - | - | TRBV9 | CASSPKRSPNEQFF | TGTGCCAGCAGCCCAAAACGCAGTCCCAATGAGCAGTTCTTC
TRBJ2-3 | - | few | TRBV5-6 | CASSPLGSGAADTQYF | TGTGCCAGCAGCCCGCTGGGGTCAGGGGCGGCAGATACGCAGTATTTT
TRBJ1-5 | - | many | TRBV28 | CASSLSPGNQPQHF | TGTGCCAGCAGTTTATCACCAGGGAATCAGCCCCAGCATTTT
TRBJ2-3 | - | many | TRBV12-3/TRBV12-4 | CASSPLNGGSTDTQYF | TGTGCCAGCAGCCCCCTTAACGGGGGTAGCACAGATACGCAGTATTTT
TRBJ2-3 | - | - | TRBV6-4 | CASSDSSIPGTDTQYF | TGTGCCAGCAGTGACTCGTCGATACCGGGCACAGATACGCAGTATTTT
TRBJ2-5 | - | many | TRBV7-9 | CASSRAGQQETQYF | TGTGCCAGCAGCCGGGCGGGGCAGCAAGAGACCCAGTACTTC
TRBJ2-1 | TRBD2 | - | TRBV6-4 | CASSDRKGTRVMDEQFF | TGTGCCAGCAGTGATCGGAAGGGGACTAGGGTCATGGATGAGCAGTTCTTC
TRBJ1-5 | TRBD1 | few | TRBV27 | CASRGQLNSNQPQHF | TGTGCCAGCAGGGGACAGCTCAATAGCAATCAGCCCCAGCATTTT
TRBJ2-7 | - | many | TRBV5-8 | CASVYRDEQYF | TGTGCCAGCGTCTACAGGGACGAGCAGTACTTC
TRBJ2-1 | - | - | TRBV30 | CAWARLGGGNEQFF | TGTGCCTGGGCGAGACTAGGAGGGGGCAATGAGCAGTTCTTC
TRBJ1-5 | - | - | TRBV2 | CASCESGRGQPQHF | TGTGCCAGCTGTGAATCGGGGCGGGGACAGCCCCAGCATTTT
TRBJ2-7 | - | - | TRBV29-1 | CSTTTDSYEQYF | TGCAGCACAACGACAGACTCCTACGAGCAGTACTTC
TRBJ2-1 | - | - | TRBV9 | CASSAGSSYNEQFF | TGTGCCAGCAGCGCCGGGAGCTCCTACAATGAGCAGTTCTTC
TRBJ1-2 | TRBD1 | few | TRBV5-4 | CASSLFAQGASFGYTF | TGTGCCAGCAGCTTGTTTGCACAGGGGGCTTCATTCGGCTACACCTTC
TRBJ2-2 | TRBD1 | - | TRBV19 | CASSAMGQGVTGELFF | TGTGCCAGTAGTGCTATGGGACAGGGGGTCACCGGGGAGCTGTTTTTT
TRBJ1-5 | TRBD1 | many | TRBV12-3/TRBV12-4 | CASKPTGDQPQHF | TGTGCCAGCAAACCGACAGGGGATCAGCCCCAGCATTTT
TRBJ2-7 | - | many | TRBV12-3/TRBV12-4 | CASSTTTGEQYF | TGTGCCAGCAGCACGACTACGGGCGAGCAGTACTTC
TRBJ1-5 | - | - | TRBV20-1 | CSARDQATGNQPQHF | TGCAGTGCTAGAGATCAAGCGACAGGCAATCAGCCCCAGCATTTT
TRBJ2-2 | - | few | TRBV11-3 | CASSLVANTGELFF | TGTGCCAGCAGCTTAGTCGCGAACACCGGGGAGCTGTTTTTT
TRBJ2-3 | TRBD1 | many | TRBV10-3 | CASRGLADTQYF | TGTGCCAGCAGGGGGCTGGCAGATACGCAGTATTTT
TRBJ1-6 | - | - | TRBV11-2 | CASSLPRRAYSPLHF | TGTGCCAGCAGCTTACCCCGCAGGGCCTATTCACCCCTCCACTTT
TRBJ1-5 | - | - | TRBV6-2/TRBV6-3 | CASKERRGPQHF | TGTGCCAGCAAAGAGAGACGCGGGCCCCAGCATTTT
TRBJ2-7 | TRBD1 | - | TRBV23-1 | CASTPLVGQIVYEQYF | TGCGCCAGCACCCCACTAGTGGGACAGATTGTTTACGAGCAGTACTTC
TRBJ1-2 | - | - | TRBV20-1 | CSARPTTGRLYGYTF | TGCAGTGCTAGACCTACGACAGGAAGACTCTATGGCTACACCTTC
TRBJ1-5 | - | many | TRBV2 | CASSEGRGWGYQPQHF | TGTGCCAGCAGTGAGGGACGCGGGTGGGGATATCAGCCCCAGCATTTT
TRBJ2-4 | - | few | TRBV28 | CASSLGGTENIQYF | TGTGCCAGCAGTTTAGGCGGCACCGAAAACATTCAGTACTTC
TRBJ1-4 | - | many | TRBV7-9 | CASGSLAELFF | TGTGCCAGCGGATCCTTGGCGGAACTGTTTTTT
TRBJ2-3 | - | - | TRBV24-1 | CATSDLGRDTQYF | TGTGCCACCAGTGATTTGGGGAGAGATACGCAGTATTTT
TRBJ1-4 | TRBD1 | many | TRBV5-1 | CASSPDRGLQEF | TGCGCCAGCAGCCCGGACAGGGGACTTCAAGAATTT
TRBJ2-1 | - | few | TRBV6-2/TRBV6-3 | CASSYNGALLTNEQFF | TGTGCCAGCAGTTACAACGGGGCCTTATTGACCAATGAGCAGTTCTTC
TRBJ1-2 | - | few | TRBV4-1 | CASSQVKGHGYTF | TGCGCCAGCAGCCAAGTGAAGGGTCACGGCTACACCTTC
TRBJ2-3 | TRBD1 | - | TRBV6-6 | CASRDPGQGVTDTQYF | TGTGCCAGCAGGGATCCTGGACAGGGGGTAACAGATACGCAGTATTTT
TRBJ1-6 | TRBD1 | many | TRBV15 | CATSSRTGSYSPLHF | TGTGCCACCAGCAGTAGGACAGGCTCCTATTCACCCCTCCACTTT
TRBJ1-4 | TRBD1 | - | TRBV12-3/TRBV12-4 | CASSEDRVSGEKLFF | TGTGCCAGCAGTGAGGACAGGGTTTCAGGAGAAAAACTGTTTTTT
TRBJ1-5 | - | many | TRBV29-1 | CSVTENSNQPQHF | TGCAGCGTGACAGAGAATAGCAATCAGCCCCAGCATTTT
TRBJ1-1 | - | few | TRBV15 | CATSSTRDHTEAFF | TGTGCCACCAGCAGTACCAGGGATCACACTGAAGCTTTCTTT
TRBJ2-7 | - | - | TRBV6-6 | CASSYSGRFHERYF | TGTGCCAGCAGTTACTCTGGGAGATTCCACGAGCGGTACTTC
TRBJ2-3 | - | - | TRBV29-1 | CSVESARDTQYGFTDTQYF | TGCAGCGTTGAGTCGGCCCGGGACACTCAATACGGCTTCACAGATACGCAGTATTTT
TRBJ2-5 | - | few | TRBV21-1 | CASSPEGAGGLPQETQYF | TGTGCCAGCAGCCCCGAGGGGGCGGGGGGGCTCCCACAAGAGACCCAGTACTTC